Below are 10 T cell receptor beta chains sequenced from a single sample in a study of cytomegalovirus exposure and HLA in healthy donors. Both 60 Vbeta primers and 13 Jbeta primers went into the PCR. The table came from immunoSEQ multiplex PCR; TCRdb's copy has only in-frame clones and leaves some out. The sample has some 120,000 clones, 65% to 75% seen once; the top ten hold about 4%. The sample consisted of PBMCs. Receptor source: a woman aged 45 to 65 in good health and CMV-seropositive.

J is TRBJ1-2 and V is TRBV9; 8 bases match TRBD1. The CDR3 sequence is 14 residues long. CDR1 is SGDLS and CDR2 is YYNGEE in the germline V gene. After removal of 2 bases from V and 4 bases from J, the junction contained 4 bases not matched to a gene. The CDR3 region is CASSVGQGAYGYTF. DNA for the CDR3: TGTGCCAGCAGCGTTGGACAGGGCGCCTATGGCTACACCTTC.

The CDR3 reads CASSLAPGDTYEQYF. In nucleotides, the CDR3 is TGCGCCAGCAGCTTGGCCCCAGGTGATACCTACGAGCAGTACTTC. J is TRBJ2-7 and V is TRBV5-1, with D hard to call. CDR1 SGHRS and CDR2 YFSETQ come from the germline V gene. V lost 0 bases, J lost 2 bases, and 12 bases lay in between. This CDR3 is 15 amino acids long. The variable domain in full, with the rest retrieved from reference TRBV5-1 and TRBJ2-7, is KAGVTQTPRYLIKTRGQQVTLSCSPISGHRSVSWYQQTPGQGLQFLFEYFSETQRNKGNFPGRFSGRQFSNSRSEMNVSTLELGDSALYLCASSLAPGDTYEQYFGPGTRLTVT.

The chain recombines TRBV9 with TRBJ2-3; 7 bases fit TRBD2. CDR3 length: 17 amino acids. Losses at the gene ends were 4 bases for V and 0 bases for J; bases not matched to a gene: 11. CDR1 and CDR2 (germline): SGDLS, YYNGEE. This chain's CDR3 is CASSSSGASASTDTQYF. DNA for the CDR3: TGTGCCAGCAGCTCAAGCGGGGCTAGCGCCAGCACAGATACGCAGTATTTT.

The table lists this clone with a few counts. V gene TRBV28 combines with J gene TRBJ2-7; a weak D match, TRBD1 (6 bases). CDR3 length: 15 residues. V dropped 8 bases and J dropped 5 bases, with 22 bases sitting between them. Germline V gene data show CDR1 as MDHEN and CDR2 as SYDVKM. CDR3 DNA: TGTGCCAGCCCCCCAAGAGGGGGAACGTCGGACGAGCAGTACTTC. Translated: CASPPRGGTSDEQYF. Full variable domain (rest looked up from reference TRBV28 and TRBJ2-7): DVKVTQSSRYLVKRTGEKVFLECVQDMDHENMFWYRQDPGLGLRLIYFSYDVKMKEKGDIPEGYSVSREKKERFSLILESASTNQTSMYLCASPPRGGTSDEQYFGPGTRLTVT.

The V gene is TRBV27, the J gene TRBJ2-7; no definite D call. V lost 5 bases and J 5 bases, leaving 13 bases between the germline ends. Germline V gene lookup returns CDR1 MNHEY and CDR2 SMNVEV (reference sequence). The CDR3 is made up of 13 amino acids. This CDR3 reads CASSLSPLDEQYF. The CDR3, as DNA: TGTGCCAGCAGTCTCTCCCCCCTCGACGAGCAGTACTTC.

Written as DNA, the CDR3 is TGTGCCAGCAGCTTTAGGACAGGGGCTAGATACAATGAGCAGTTCTTC. Amino acid sequence: CASSFRTGARYNEQFF. The genes are TRBV9 and TRBJ2-1, with TRBD1 matching over 9 bases. There are 16 residues in the CDR3. Per germline, CDR1 SGDLS and CDR2 YYNGEE. The junction had 9 bases not matched to a gene; V was cut back by 4 bases and J by 4 bases.

The chain employs TRBV7-9 and TRBJ2-7; a weak D match, TRBD1 (6 bases). This CDR3 is 15 amino acids long. V was trimmed by 2 bases and J by 0 bases, leaving 11 bases between them. CDR1 is SEHNR, CDR2 FQNEAQ, per germline (reference sequence). CDR3: CASSLTGTPSYEQYF. DNA for the CDR3: TGTGCCAGCAGCTTAACCGGGACACCCTCCTACGAGCAGTACTTC.

The rearrangement joins TRBV7-9 to TRBJ1-2; 7 nucleotides line up with TRBD1. Trimming removed 4 bases from V and 2 bases from J; junction bases left unmatched: 4. The CDR3 extends over 14 amino acids. Per germline, CDR1 SEHNR and CDR2 FQNEAQ (reference sequence). CDR3 residues: CASSSGQANYGYTF. The CDR3 DNA reads as TGTGCCAGCAGCTCCGGACAGGCCAACTATGGCTACACCTTC.

This chain connects TRBV11-2 to TRBJ2-3; a weak D match, TRBD1 (6 bases). The germline gives CDR1 SGHAT, CDR2 FQNNGV. CDR3 length: 15 amino acids. Trimming took 5 bases from V and 3 from J, leaving 15 bases between them. The CDR3, as DNA: TGTGCCAGCAGCCCCACAGGGTCGAGGACAGATACGCAGTATTTT. It encodes CASSPTGSRTDTQYF.

The rearrangement uses TRBV13 and TRBJ2-1, with TRBD2 matching over 7 bases. Germline CDR1 reads PRHDT; CDR2 reads FYEKMQ (reference sequence). The CDR3 runs to 16 residues. The V segment lost 1 base and the J segment 9 bases; nucleotides outside the gene matches: 12. CDR3: CASSLVRPGGVSEQFF. CDR3 coding DNA: TGTGCCAGCAGCTTAGTGCGGCCTGGGGGGGTAAGTGAGCAGTTCTTC.